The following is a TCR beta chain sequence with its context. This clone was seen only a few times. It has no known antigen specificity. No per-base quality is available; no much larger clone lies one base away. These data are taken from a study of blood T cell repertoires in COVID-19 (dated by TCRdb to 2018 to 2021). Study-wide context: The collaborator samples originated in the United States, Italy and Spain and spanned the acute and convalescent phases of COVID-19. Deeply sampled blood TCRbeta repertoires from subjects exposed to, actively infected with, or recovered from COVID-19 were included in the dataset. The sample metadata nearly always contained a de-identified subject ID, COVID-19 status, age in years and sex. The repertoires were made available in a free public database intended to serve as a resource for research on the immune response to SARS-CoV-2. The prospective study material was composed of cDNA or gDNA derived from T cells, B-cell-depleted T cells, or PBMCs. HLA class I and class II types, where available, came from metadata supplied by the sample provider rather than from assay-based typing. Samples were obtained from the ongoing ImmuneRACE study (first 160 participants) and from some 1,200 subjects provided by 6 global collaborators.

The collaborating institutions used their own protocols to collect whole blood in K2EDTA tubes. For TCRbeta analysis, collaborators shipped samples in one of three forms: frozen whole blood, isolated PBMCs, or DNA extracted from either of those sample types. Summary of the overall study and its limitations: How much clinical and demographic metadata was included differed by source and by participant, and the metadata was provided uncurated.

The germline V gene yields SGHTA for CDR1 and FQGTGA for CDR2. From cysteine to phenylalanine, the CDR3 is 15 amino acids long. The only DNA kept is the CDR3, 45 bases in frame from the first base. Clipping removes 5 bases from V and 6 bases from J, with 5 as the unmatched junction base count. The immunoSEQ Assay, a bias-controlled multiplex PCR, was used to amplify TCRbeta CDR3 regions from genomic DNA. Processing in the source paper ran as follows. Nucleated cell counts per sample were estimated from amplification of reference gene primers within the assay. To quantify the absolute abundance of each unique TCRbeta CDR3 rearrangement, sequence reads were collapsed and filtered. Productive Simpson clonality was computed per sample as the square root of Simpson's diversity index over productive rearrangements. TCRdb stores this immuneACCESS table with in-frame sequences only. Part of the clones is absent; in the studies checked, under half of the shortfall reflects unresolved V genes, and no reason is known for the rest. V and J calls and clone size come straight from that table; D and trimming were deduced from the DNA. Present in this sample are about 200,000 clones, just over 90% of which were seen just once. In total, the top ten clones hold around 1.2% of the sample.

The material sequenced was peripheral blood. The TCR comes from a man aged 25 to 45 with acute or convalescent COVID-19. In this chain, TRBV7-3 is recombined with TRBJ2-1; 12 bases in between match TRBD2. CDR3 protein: CASSARLAGVNEQFF. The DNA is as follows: TGTGCCAGCAGCGCCCGACTAGCGGGAGTCAATGAGCAGTTCTTC.